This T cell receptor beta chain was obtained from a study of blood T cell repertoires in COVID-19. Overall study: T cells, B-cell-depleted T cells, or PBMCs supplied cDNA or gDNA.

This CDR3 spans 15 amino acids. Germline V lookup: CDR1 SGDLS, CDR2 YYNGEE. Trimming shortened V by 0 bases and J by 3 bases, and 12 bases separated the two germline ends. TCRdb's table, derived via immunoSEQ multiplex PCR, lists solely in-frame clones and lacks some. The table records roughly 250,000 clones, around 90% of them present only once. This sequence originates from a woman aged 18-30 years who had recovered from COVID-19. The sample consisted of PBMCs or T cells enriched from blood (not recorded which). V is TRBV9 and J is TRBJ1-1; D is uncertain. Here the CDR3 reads CASSVEAVGDTEAFF. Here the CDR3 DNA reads TGTGCCAGCAGCGTAGAAGCGGTTGGAGACACTGAAGCTTTCTTT.